The subject of this entry is one T cell receptor beta chain. Its target is unknown. These data come from a study of shared clonotypes between healthy human individuals. It was CD45RO-negative cells, positively selected for CCR7, that made up naive CD8 cells, with terminally differentiated effector memory CD45RA+ cells excluded. Study-wide results and caveats: Naive subsets typically showed greater estimated richness than memory subsets.

Profiled with immunoSEQ multiplex PCR; TCRdb holds only in-frame clones, not every one. The sample carries about 2.2 million clones, over 85% recorded once. Between the trimmed V and J ends, which lost 0 bases and 4 bases, there was a span of 11 bases. Germline CDR1 and CDR2: SGHRS and YFSETQ. The CDR3 length is 15 residues. The material sequenced was naive CD8+ T cells from PBMCs. V usage is TRBV5-1 and J usage is TRBJ2-1; D not certain. This TCR was recovered from a man in his late teens or twenties in good health. Some clones in this sample may be carry-over from other donors' samples. CDR3 region: CASSLVPELYNEQFF. As DNA, the CDR3 is TGCGCCAGCAGCTTGGTTCCAGAACTTTACAATGAGCAGTTCTTC.